Below are 18 T cell receptor beta chains sequenced from a single sample in a study of T-cell memory formation after mild COVID-19. TCRdb reanalysed the 5' RACE reads using MiXCR and keeps one entry per CDR3 protein. The sample shows a few hundred thousand distinct CDR3 sequences, around 27% of them seen only once. The material sequenced was PBMCs or a T cell subset sorted from them (not recorded which). These receptors were taken from an adult woman who had mild COVID-19 (a few samples of this study predate the infection). Cell type and time point are not known.

In DNA, the CDR3 is TGTGCCAGCAGTTTAAGGGCGGCAGGGTATGGCTACACCTTC. As protein: CASSLRAAGYGYTF. The chain joins TRBV12-3 or TRBV12-4 to TRBJ1-2, with D possibly matching TRBD1 (5 bases). The CDR3 runs to 14 residues. Trimming removed 2 bases at V and 5 bases at J, with 12 bases between.

This clonotype appeared a few times. The chain recombines TRBV29-1 with TRBJ2-2; weak D call: TRBD2 (5 bases). The V gene's germline CDR1 is SQVTM and CDR2 ANQGSEA. The CDR3 consists of 13 residues. V lost 4 bases and J lost 4, with 10 bases in between. CDR3 region: CSVGGLATGELFF. Written as DNA, the CDR3 is TGCAGCGTTGGAGGGTTGGCCACCGGGGAGCTGTTTTTT.

The chain uses TRBV20-1 and TRBJ1-5; TRBD1 might be the D (6 bases). The CDR3 consists of 12 residues. Germline V gene data show CDR1 as DFQATT and CDR2 as SNEGSKA (reference sequence). The V end was cut by 5 bases, the J end by 3 bases, with 8 bases between. The CDR3 is CSAGTTNQPQHF. In DNA form, the CDR3 reads TGCAGTGCTGGGACAACCAATCAGCCCCAGCATTTT.

The chain recombines TRBV7-9 with TRBJ2-5, with 10 positions matching TRBD2. The V and J ends lost 1 base and 1 base, in that order; junction bases with no gene match: 6. CDR1 and CDR2 from the germline V gene are SEHNR and FQNEAQ (reference sequence). The CDR3 consists of 17 residues. Here the CDR3 DNA reads TGTGCCAGCAGCTTAGTGACGGCTAGCGGGGGCCAAGAGACCCAGTACTTC. As protein: CASSLVTASGGQETQYF.

This clonotype has just a few counts. The rearrangement uses TRBV4-3 and TRBJ1-2; D possibly corresponds to TRBD1 (6 bases). Looked up from germline, CDR1 is LGHNA and CDR2 is YSLEER. The ends were cut back, 0 bases at V and 2 bases at J, with 7 bases in the middle. The CDR3 has 14 amino acids. Here the CDR3 reads CASSQEQGNYGYTF. CDR3 in DNA: TGCGCCAGCAGCCAAGAACAGGGCAACTATGGCTACACCTTC.

The rearrangement uses TRBV9 and TRBJ2-7; the D gene is possibly TRBD1 (6 bases). The CDR3 totals 16 residues. V lost 4 bases to trimming and J lost 2 bases, with 19 bases between them. Germline CDR1 is SGDLS and CDR2 is YYNGEE. The CDR3 DNA follows: TGTGCCAGCAGCCCGGGGATGGGGGCTAGGGCCTACGAGCAGTACTTC. This translates into CASSPGMGARAYEQYF.

The sample holds a few counts of this clonotype. J is TRBJ2-1 and V is TRBV5-1; 7 bases are a match to TRBD2. The length of the CDR3 is 16 residues. J lost 1 base, V lost 4 bases, and 8 bases had no gene match. CDR1 is SGHRS, CDR2 YFSETQ, per germline. CDR3 region: CASSIRTGGSYNEQFF. The CDR3 DNA sequence: TGCGCCAGCAGCATCCGCACGGGGGGATCCTACAATGAGCAGTTCTTC.

This clonotype turned up a few times. This chain uses TRBV5-1 with TRBJ2-2, with D tentatively TRBD1 (7 bases). CDR1 and CDR2 from the germline V gene are SGHRS and YFSETQ. Trimming removed 3 bases at V and 5 bases at J, with 20 bases between. The CDR3 length is 17 residues. The chain's CDR3 is CASSSPQGGLGTGELFF. The CDR3 DNA follows: TGCGCCAGCAGCTCCCCGCAGGGGGGCCTTGGGACCGGGGAGCTGTTTTTT.

V gene TRBV7-6 combines with J gene TRBJ2-7; no reliable D call. The V gene's germline CDR1 is SGHVS and CDR2 FNYEAQ. CDR3 length: 13 residues. Trimming shortened V by 5 bases and J by 1 base, and 9 bases separated the two germline ends. The CDR3 loop is CASSPMGSYEQYF. In DNA, the CDR3 is TGTGCCAGCAGCCCCATGGGGTCCTACGAGCAGTACTTC.

The chain employs TRBV3-1 and TRBJ2-1; possibly TRBD2 for D (6 bases). Germline V gene data show CDR1 as LGHDT and CDR2 as YNNKEL (reference sequence). CDR3 length: 14 amino acids. The germline V and J ends were trimmed by 3 bases and 9 bases, with 15 bases remaining between them. CDR3 DNA: TGTGCCAGCAGCCAGAAGGGACTGGGGCGTGAGCAGTTCTTC. It translates to CASSQKGLGREQFF.

This chain uses TRBV9 with TRBJ2-1, with 12 bases that match TRBD2. CDR1 and CDR2 from the germline V gene are SGDLS and YYNGEE. This CDR3 is 17 amino acids long. The V gene end was trimmed by 3 bases and the J gene end by 7 bases; junction bases not matched to a gene: 11. Written as DNA, the CDR3 is TGTGCCAGCAGCGCCCTCCCCCTAGCGGGGGGGCGGAATGAGCAGTTCTTC. Translated, it gives CASSALPLAGGRNEQFF.

There are a few counts of this clonotype. V gene TRBV4-3 combines with J gene TRBJ2-7; TRBD2 agrees at 12 bases. The CDR3 loop spans 15 amino acids. V dropped 5 bases and J dropped 5; count of bases not matched to a gene: 7. CDR1 is LGHNA and CDR2 is YSLEER in the germline V gene. In DNA, the CDR3 is TGCGCCAGCAGCAAGAGACTAGCGGGAGAAAACGAGCAGTACTTC. This sequence encodes CASSKRLAGENEQYF.

This chain uses TRBV6-4 with TRBJ2-3; a weak D match, TRBD1 (5 bases). Per germline, CDR1 MRHNA and CDR2 SNTAGT. The ends were cut back, 2 bases at V and 2 bases at J, with 11 bases in the middle. This CDR3 has 15 residues. In DNA form, the CDR3 reads TGTGCCAGCAGTGACAGGGGATATGCCACAGATACGCAGTATTTT. Translated, it gives CASSDRGYATDTQYF.

V and J are TRBV2 and TRBJ2-3; no clear D. The germline V gene has CDR1 SNHLY and CDR2 FYNNEI. The V and J ends lost 6 bases and 5 bases respectively, with 12 bases between them. This CDR3 contains 13 residues. CDR3 bases: TGTGCCAGCAGAGGGAAATTTGGAGATACGCAGTATTTT. Its translation: CASRGKFGDTQYF.

This clonotype was recorded many times. The chain recombines TRBV12-3 or TRBV12-4 with TRBJ2-2; no clear D. Deletions cut 2 bases from V and 1 base from J, with 8 bases between. The CDR3 runs 15 residues. The CDR3 sequence: CASSLSVGNTGELFF. The DNA for the CDR3 is TGTGCCAGCAGTTTAAGCGTGGGGAACACCGGGGAGCTGTTTTTT.

In this sample, this clonotype turned up many times. The chain combines TRBV12-3 or TRBV12-4 with TRBJ2-1, with TRBD2 identical over 12 bases. V dropped 1 base and J dropped 4; count of bases not matched to a gene: 2. This CDR3 is 16 amino acids long. The CDR3 here is CASSLGTSGIYNEQFF. In DNA form, the CDR3 reads TGTGCCAGCAGTTTAGGGACTAGCGGGATATACAATGAGCAGTTCTTC.

This sequence joins TRBV12-3 or TRBV12-4 and TRBJ2-1; the match to TRBD1 covers 9 bases. The CDR3 consists of 15 residues. J lost 1 base, V lost 6 bases, and 4 bases had no gene match. Here the CDR3 DNA reads TGTGCCAGCAGGACACAGGGGGCTTCCTACAATGAGCAGTTCTTC. It codes for CASRTQGASYNEQFF.

The chain combines TRBV3-1 with TRBJ1-4; D remains ambiguous. The CDR3 has 12 amino acids. V lost 3 bases, J lost 8 bases, and 7 bases lay in between. CDR1 and CDR2 (germline): LGHDT, YNNKEL (reference sequence). The CDR3 spells CASSQAEEKLFF. The CDR3 bases are TGTGCCAGCAGCCAGGCCGAGGAAAAACTGTTTTTT. Combining the CDR3 with reference TRBV3-1 and TRBJ1-4 gives the whole variable domain DTAVSQTPKYLVTQMGNDKSIKCEQNLGHDTMYWYKQDSKKFLKIMFSYNNKELIINETVPNRFSPKSPDKAHLNLHINSLELGDSAVYFCASSQAEEKLFFGSGTQLSVL.